The sequence of this TCR beta chain was determined in a study of regulatory T cells in long-lasting Graves disease. Across the whole study: Antithyroid drug intake by newly diagnosed Graves' patients had lasted under 3 months. Whole-study findings and limits: TRBV28 was favored in persistent disease, as were TRBJ1-2 and TRBJ2-5. TCR diversity was lower in persistent than newly diagnosed Graves' disease.

According to the study, TCR beta libraries were built with iRepertoire HTBI primers and CDR3-region Arm-PCR. In the original workflow: Identification across samples found more than 55 TRBV and about 15 TRBJ segments. TCRdb independently ran MiXCR on the multiplex PCR reads; one entry per CDR3 protein. These V and J calls are TCRdb output, not the study's own analysis. This table has more than 300,000 distinct CDR3 sequences, 15% to 19% appearing once. In this sample, this clonotype turned up many times. Its target is unknown. The sample's time point: newly diagnosed GD, antithyroid drugs for less than 3 months. From PBMCs, RNA was extracted and then used to make the TCR library. With 6 bases removed from V and 4 bases from J, the gap between germline ends came to 19 bases. The CDR3 extends over 14 amino acids. Germline-derived CDR1 and CDR2 are DFQATT and SNEGSKA (reference sequence).

The V call is TRBV20-1, the J call TRBJ2-7, with a possible D match to TRBD1 (6 bases). This specimen consisted of peripheral blood mononuclear cells (PBMCs), obtained at new diagnosis, from a patient treated with antithyroid drugs. This TCR was recovered from a female donor with Graves disease. CDR3 sequence (DNA): TGCAGTGCCCTCACGCCGGGACACTTATACGAGCAGTACTTC. Protein sequence: CSALTPGHLYEQYF.